This TCR beta chain is drawn from a study of cytomegalovirus exposure and HLA in healthy donors (TCRdb year 2017). Study-level background: According to an earlier analysis of 587 of the donors, roughly 180 million T cells yielded some 110 million unique TCR beta sequences and around 280 Gb of sequence data. A separate validation cohort of about 110 different subjects was used in addition to the roughly 670-subject first cohort. A later analysis re-analyzed previously published TCR beta repertoires from roughly 690 donors and added high-resolution HLA genotyping to study TCR occurrence patterns. The study combined high-throughput TCR immunosequencing, statistical association of individual TCRs with disease status, and machine learning to predict cytomegalovirus infection status. An early release covering about 600 HLA-typed donors comprised approximately 300 gigabases of sequencing data and roughly 86 million unique TCR sequences. The study profiled the T cell repertoires of about 720 subjects by immunosequencing and related them to cytomegalovirus serostatus. Rather than drawing on any new phenotypic data, the later analysis identified candidate immune exposures from TCR beta sequences and the way those sequences occurred across donors. All discovery cohort repertoires had been generated using a single sequencing platform. The aim of the study was to test whether cataloging public T cell receptors could identify signatures of past pathogen exposure. A later genetic analysis used genome-wide SNP genotypes for about 60% of the roughly 700 donors, treating that subset as a discovery cohort. To decide whether each TCR beta V gene segment behaved as functional or pseudogenic, an earlier analysis of several hundred of the donors relied on high-throughput TCR beta sequencing. Typing coverage varied by locus: roughly 629-630 donors for A, B, C, DRB1 and DQB1; under 550 for DQA1; about 570 for DPA1; around 490 for DPB1. Class I and class II HLA loci were covered by the typing at four-digit resolution. Donor age, sex, ethnicity and CMV serostatus were collected together with the repertoire data. Among approximately 370 genotyped donors of the cohort, an average of roughly 230,000 unique TCR beta nucleotide sequences was sequenced per donor, of which 15% to 20% were non-productive. Among the roughly 400 genotyped donors, approximately 76% belonged to the genetic ancestry cluster associated with self-reported Caucasian donors. Five DR-DQ haplotypes were handled as single units for association and clustering, since linkage in the cohort was strong. Findings and caveats that apply to the study as a whole: At a false discovery rate of 0.05, a later analysis linked some 17,000 TCR beta sequences to specific HLA alleles. The 87-base-pair reads could not distinguish some IMGT-functional V segments, including TRBV6-2 and TRBV6-3, so those segments were excluded. In a later genetic analysis, fewer N-insertions in productive TCRs were reported among donors in an Asian-associated ancestry cluster than the roughly 700-donor mean. According to a later analysis, TCR association rates differed among HLA loci, with DRB1 alleles showing the most associated TCRs and HLA-C alleles showing the fewest. A few of the identified cytomegalovirus-associated TCR beta chains were confirmed in vitro to be specific for cytomegalovirus antigens. A later analysis reported that several top co-occurrence clusters appeared linked to parvovirus B19, influenza, CMV and Epstein-Barr virus. When HLA alleles, especially DR and DQ, strongly co-occurred, attributing TCR associations to individual alleles was difficult. A cluster of highly shared sequence variants was judged likely to be a technical artifact of the sequencing pipeline. For the cohort, immune exposure information was limited to CMV serostatus. A further reported finding was that TCR beta sequences accurately predicted the HLA-A and HLA-B alleles for most subjects in the first cohort. In both the original and validation cohorts, the classifier was reported to diagnose cytomegalovirus status with high specificity and sensitivity. A later genetic analysis associated a missense DCLRE1C variant with V-gene and J-gene trimming of TCR beta chains, and an independent cohort replicated the association. Most TCR sequences were seen in very few donors, while some public TCRs were found in many individuals. Presence/absence analyses assumed roughly uniform sequencing depth across donors, an assumption that may not hold. The study listed 150 to 200 TCR beta chains as associated with cytomegalovirus. Only TCR beta chains were sequenced in this cohort, and the absence of alpha or paired-chain data limited detectable features. Because counts were too low, seventeen rarely observed V segments, including chromosome 9 orphons, were excluded from the earlier analysis of 500 to 700 of the donors. The authors suggested that the approach could potentially be extended to other disease states and immunological phenotypes. Linkage disequilibrium might explain the correlated functional status among segregating V segments, but an unknown experimental factor could not be excluded. Because HLA typing was unavailable for some donors at each locus, only the typed subset was used in association tests. A later analysis found that HLA-associated TCR beta chains were more clonally expanded and had lower generation probabilities than equally common non-associated chains. According to a later analysis, most CMV-associated TCR beta chains appeared to be HLA-restricted, and the HLA associations seemed to be driven largely by CMV exposure. In an earlier analysis of approximately 590 of the donors, most TCR beta V segments appeared in productive rearrangements about 90% or about 30% of the time, broadly matching IMGT annotations.

Taken from cysteine to phenylalanine, the CDR3 has 14 residues. Of all the DNA, just the CDR3 is kept, 42 bases in frame from base 1. V gives up 5 bases and J gives up 0 bases, and the segment between their germline ends measures 10 bases. CDR1 and CDR2, per the germline V gene (reference sequence), are SEHNR and FQNEAQ. Receptors were amplified or captured by the immunoSEQ multiplex PCR assay. For the multiplex PCR, a mixture combining 60 forward primers for TCR Vbeta segments and 13 reverse primers for TCR Jbeta segments was used. Amplification of the CDR3 region of rearranged TCR beta genes was performed with a multiplex PCR assay on genomic DNA. Amplified TCR beta libraries were sequenced as 87-base-pair reads on the Illumina HiSeq System. The authors processed their data as follows. In a later analysis, roughly 80 million unique TCR beta chains were counted across the 500 to 850 repertoires, and roughly 10 million of these chains were shared by at least two donors. A nearest-neighbor algorithm error-corrected the raw reads and collapsed the reads into unique sequences, merging closely related sequences to remove PCR and sequencing errors. V, D and J gene segments were assigned by aligning CDR3 sequences to IMGT reference sequences. For a sequence to be retained, a match of at least six nucleotides was required to both a V gene segment and a J gene segment. Rearrangements were called productive when the CDR3 lacked stop codons and stayed in frame with V and J; all others were non-productive. Following IMGT convention, CDR3 was defined as the stretch from the second conserved V-encoded cysteine up to the conserved J-encoded phenylalanine. In an earlier analysis of 550 to 650 of the donors, sequences lacking an unambiguous match to a single V gene segment were excluded. An earlier analysis of 500 to 600 of the donors classified V segments as functional when productive rearrangements were above 56.7% and as segregating when the standard deviation between donors was above 5%. A statistical classification framework was built for diagnosing cytomegalovirus status from the catalog of TCR beta chain sequences. In a later analysis, V and J genes were assigned by comparing TCR nucleotide sequences against IMGT/GENE-DB human TR gene sequences. A later analysis assigned CDR3 sequences and most-parsimonious VDJ recombination scenarios with the TCRdist pipeline. In a later analysis, every TCR beta chain was defined by the combination of its CDR3 amino acid sequence and its V-gene family, and reads without a unique V-gene family were dropped. In a later analysis, 550 to 650 highly shared, low-generation-probability nucleotide sequences were removed to address suspected cross-contamination and a sequencing artifact. A later analysis calculated a clonal expansion index for each public chain from normalized within-repertoire ranks of inferred template counts. Generation probabilities in a later analysis came from a VDJ recombination model fitted to out-of-frame rearrangements, and those results were checked against IGoR. A later analysis scored TCR-TCR, TCR-HLA and TCR-CMV co-occurrence with hypergeometric tests, applying a repertoire-size bias correction to TCR pairs. To estimate false discovery rates, a later analysis permuted the HLA or CMV assignments 20 times. In a later analysis, co-occurring TCRs were grouped with DBSCAN, and TCRdist sequence similarity was added when clustering was performed within HLA-allele-positive subsets. For co-occurrence clustering, repertoires with fewer than 30,000 or more than 120,000 public chains were excluded, along with roughly 5 repertoires with anomalous nucleotide sharing. What TCRdb holds here is the immuneACCESS table cut down to in-frame rearrangements. Part of the clones is not present; checked against another copy, under half of the missing clones reflect an unresolved V gene, and the others are unexplained. Clonal size and the V and J genes are those of that table, whereas D and trimming came from the DNA. The sample table records 60,000 to 75,000 clones; 74% of these occur just once. Approximately 10% of the sample is held by the ten biggest clonotypes.

About this clone: Its antigen specificity is not known. No qualities accompany the bases; no much larger clone lies one base away.

In total, around 600 healthy bone marrow donors made up the cohort. At the time of sampling, every cohort member was nominally healthy, though immune exposures that went unrecorded were likely present. The donor was CMV seropositive and was included in the group of 250 to 300 seropositive cohort members. Every donor gave a peripheral blood sample, and the peripheral blood mononuclear cells from that sample were used for TCR beta sequencing. The Qiagen DNeasy Blood Extraction Kit was used to extract genomic DNA from the blood cell samples. This TCR was recovered from a woman aged 55-70 years in good health and CMV-seropositive. The sequenced material came from PBMCs. The chain uses TRBV7-9 and TRBJ1-1; the D gene is perhaps TRBD1, on 5 matching bases. The DNA is as follows: TGTGCCAGCAGCGTCACGACAGTGAACACTGAAGCTTTCTTT. Translation gives CASSVTTVNTEAFF.